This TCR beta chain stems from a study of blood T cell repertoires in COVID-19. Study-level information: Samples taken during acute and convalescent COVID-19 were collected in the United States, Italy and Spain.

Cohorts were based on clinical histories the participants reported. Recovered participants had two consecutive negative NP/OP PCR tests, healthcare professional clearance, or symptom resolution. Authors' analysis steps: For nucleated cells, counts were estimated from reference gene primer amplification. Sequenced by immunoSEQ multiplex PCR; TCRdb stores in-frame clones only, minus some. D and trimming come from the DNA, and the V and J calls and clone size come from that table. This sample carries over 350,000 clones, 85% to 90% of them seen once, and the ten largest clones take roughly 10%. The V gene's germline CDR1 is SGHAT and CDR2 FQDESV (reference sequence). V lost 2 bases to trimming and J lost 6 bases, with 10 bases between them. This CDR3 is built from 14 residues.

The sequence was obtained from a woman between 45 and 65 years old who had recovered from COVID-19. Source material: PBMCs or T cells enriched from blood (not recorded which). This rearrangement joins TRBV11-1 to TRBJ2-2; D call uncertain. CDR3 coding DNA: TGTGCCAGCAGCTTACTAGGCCCGCCCGGGGAGCTGTTTTTT. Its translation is CASSLLGPPGELFF.